Following are 12 T cell receptor delta chains from one sample sequenced in a study of Vδ1+ human thymocytes. Study outcomes and limitations: In the thymus, TRG and TRD repertoires looked highly polyclonal with Gaussian CDR3 lengths.

For these TCRs, the target antigens are not known. Sequences come from RNA converted to cDNA by reverse transcription. Multiplex PCR used pooled V-gene forward primers and a constant-region reverse primer to amplify CDR3s. TCRdb reanalyzed the multiplex PCR reads using CATT. The data contain roughly 25,000 delta-chain clones, around 7.7% of them singletons. Sequenced: Vdelta1+ gamma-delta thymocytes from the thymus. The subset was: FACS-sorted CD3+ TCRalphabeta- TCRVdelta1+ TCRVdelta2- thymocytes. The origin of the receptors is a girl less than two years old who had congenital heart surgery.

The chain employs TRDV1 and TRDJ1, with TRDD3 matching over 10 bases. CDR3 length: 28 amino acids. V trimming: 0 bases; J trimming: 0 bases; junction bases outside the gene matches: 37. Germline CDR1 reads TSWWSYY; CDR2 reads QGS. The CDR3 protein is CALGELILDLPNKMGDTFNGPYTDKLIF. CDR3 DNA: TGTGCTCTTGGGGAACTAATCCTGGACCTACCAAACAAAATGGGGGATACTTTCAACGGACCCTACACCGATAAACTCATCTTT.

In its sample, this clone was seen a few times. V and J are TRDV1 and TRDJ1; TRDD3 is a possible D gene (5 bases). The CDR3 sequence is 18 residues long. The V and J ends lost 3 bases and 0 bases respectively, with 20 bases between them. Germline V gene sequence: CDR1 TSWWSYY, CDR2 QGS. DNA for the CDR3: TGTGCTCTTGGGGATTCCACAGCCCTCTTGGGGTACACCGATAAACTCATCTTT. As protein: CALGDSTALLGYTDKLIF.

The chain employs TRDV1 and TRDJ1; TRDD3 matches 8 bases. Germline V gene data show CDR1 as TSWWSYY and CDR2 as QGS. CDR3 size: 21 residues. J gave up 0 bases and V 3 bases, and 21 bases lay outside the gene matches. CDR3 loop: CALGEPIASGIRQLYTDKLIF. The CDR3 DNA is TGTGCTCTTGGGGAGCCTATCGCCAGTGGGATACGCCAACTGTACACCGATAAACTCATCTTT.

This clone was recorded a few times. The chain employs TRDV1 and TRDJ1, with 9 bases matching TRDD2. CDR1 is TSWWSYY and CDR2 is QGS in the germline V gene. The junction had 30 bases not matched to a gene; V was cut back by 0 bases and J by 10 bases. The length of the CDR3 is 22 residues. Here the CDR3 DNA reads TGTGCTCTTGGGGAACTAAGCGCGGCCTTCCTACCTCACTGGGCCCCCACGTCGGGACTCATCTTT. It is translated as CALGELSAAFLPHWAPTSGLIF.

This clone came up a few times. The V call is TRDV1, the J call TRDJ1, with D tentatively TRDD3 (6 bases). Germline assignment: CDR1 TSWWSYY and CDR2 QGS. Deletions cut 0 bases from V and 0 bases from J, with 17 bases between. The CDR3 extends over 18 amino acids. CDR3 nucleotides: TGTGCTCTTGGGGAACTAACCCGTGGGGATCGGTACACCGATAAACTCATCTTT. This translates into CALGELTRGDRYTDKLIF.

This clone came up a few times. J is TRDJ1 and V is TRDV1; 12 bases are a match to TRDD3. V lost 5 bases and J lost 3; bases outside the gene matches: 7. The CDR3 runs 16 residues. Looked up from germline, CDR1 is TSWWSYY and CDR2 is QGS. CDR3 nucleotides: TGTGCTCTTGGGAACTGGGGGATACAAAGAGCCGATAAACTCATCTTT. Its translation: CALGNWGIQRADKLIF.

This clone was seen a few times. This sequence joins TRDV1 and TRDJ1, with 10 positions matching TRDD3. This CDR3 spans 20 amino acids. Germline assignment: CDR1 TSWWSYY and CDR2 QGS. The ends lost 9 bases at V and 0 bases at J; junction bases unmatched: 22. The DNA for the CDR3 is TGTGCTCTCGATTCTACGCTCCCCGACTGGGGGATTACCCACACCGATAAACTCATCTTT. Protein: CALDSTLPDWGITHTDKLIF.

This clone has just a few counts. V is TRDV1 and J is TRDJ1, with D possibly called TRDD2 or TRDD3 (8 bases each). The germline CDR1 and CDR2 sequences are TSWWSYY and QGS. Trimming took 4 bases from V and 2 from J, leaving 38 bases between them. The CDR3 runs to 23 residues. The CDR3 loop is CALGVTGLPRSMGDCASTDKLIF. The CDR3 bases are TGTGCTCTTGGGGTCACAGGCCTTCCTAGATCCATGGGGGATTGTGCTTCTACCGATAAACTCATCTTT.

The table lists this clone with a count of one. The J gene is given as TRDJ1, and the V gene is not called; TRDD3, the D gene given by the table, was not confirmed from the DNA. The CDR3 has 14 residues. The CDR3 DNA reads as TGTGCTCTTGGGGAGCTACCACCCGCCACGAAACTCATCTTT. It codes for CALGELPPATKLIF.

The V gene is TRDV1, the J gene TRDJ1; D unclear. TCRdb supplies no J gene; here it was assigned by aligning the nucleotide sequence to germline. Trimming cost V 4 bases and J 0 bases, with 24 bases left between them. The germline gives CDR1 TSWWSYY, CDR2 QGS. This CDR3 is built from 19 residues. The CDR3 sequence: CALGGLDSTARVYTDKLIF. The DNA for the CDR3 is TGTGCTCTTGGGGGCTTGGATTCCACGGCCAGGGTCTACACCGATAAACTCATCTTT.

This clone was seen only a few times. This rearrangement joins TRDV1 to TRDJ1; TRDD3 aligns across 11 bases. CDR3 size: 20 residues. Germline V gene lookup returns CDR1 TSWWSYY and CDR2 QGS. J lost 9 bases, V lost 3 bases, and 24 bases had no gene match. This chain's CDR3 is CALGDIPFPNRAGGYPELIF. In DNA form, the CDR3 reads TGTGCTCTTGGGGACATCCCTTTTCCTAATCGGGCTGGGGGATACCCTGAACTCATCTTT.

This chain links TRDV1 with TRDJ1; TRDD3 aligns across 10 bases. TCRdb carries no J gene annotation; the J gene was assigned here by matching the DNA with germline. The CDR3 has 13 amino acids. V shed 4 bases and J 8 bases; nucleotides not matched to a gene: 4. The germline V gene encodes CDR1 TSWWSYY and CDR2 QGS. DNA of the CDR3: TGTGCTCTTGGGGGGGGGGATACGTCCAAACTCATCTTT. Translating it yields CALGGGDTSKLIF.